This TCR beta chain came from a study of blood T cell repertoires in COVID-19. Study as a whole: Some COVID-19 samples were acute and others convalescent; all came from the United States, Italy and Spain. T cells, B-cell-depleted T cells, or PBMCs provided the cDNA or gDNA that served as material.

Authors' data handling: Reference gene primer amplification yielded estimated nucleated cell counts. Repertoires were generated with immunoSEQ multiplex PCR, while TCRdb's copy carries only in-frame clones and drops some. V and J calls and clone size are copied from that table; D and trimming were computed from the DNA. Of 200,000 or so clones in the sample, about nine tenths were seen once. From germline, CDR1 is SEHNR and CDR2 FQNEAQ (reference sequence). This CDR3 spans 15 amino acids. V trimming: 2 bases; J trimming: 1 base; junction bases outside the gene matches: 2. The sample taken for sequencing was peripheral blood. V gene TRBV7-9 combines with J gene TRBJ2-7; 10 nucleotides line up with TRBD1. The clonotype originates from a man between 50 and 59 years old with acute or convalescent COVID-19. The CDR3 spells CASSLWDRGSYEQYF. In nucleotides, the CDR3 is TGTGCCAGCAGCTTATGGGACAGGGGTTCCTACGAGCAGTACTTC.